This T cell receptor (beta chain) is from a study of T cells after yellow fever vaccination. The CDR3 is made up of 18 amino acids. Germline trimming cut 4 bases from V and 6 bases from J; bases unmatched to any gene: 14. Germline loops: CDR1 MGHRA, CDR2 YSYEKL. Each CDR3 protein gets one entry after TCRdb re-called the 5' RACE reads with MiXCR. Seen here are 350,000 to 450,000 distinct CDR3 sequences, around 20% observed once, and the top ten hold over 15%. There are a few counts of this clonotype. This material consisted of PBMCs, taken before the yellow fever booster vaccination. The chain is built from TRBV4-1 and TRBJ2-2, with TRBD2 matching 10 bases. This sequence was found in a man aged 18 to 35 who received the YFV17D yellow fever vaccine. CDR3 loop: CASSPQGTSGTPSGELFF. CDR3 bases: TGCGCCAGCAGCCCCCAGGGAACTAGCGGGACACCTTCCGGGGAGCTGTTTTTT.